Each of the 10 T cell receptor beta chains below was sequenced from the same sample in a study of Ad26.COV2.S vaccination and SARS-CoV-2 variants. Sequencing used immunoSEQ multiplex PCR; TCRdb keeps in-frame clones, though not all of them. The sample has around 300,000 clones; approximately 86% are singletons. Regarding treatment: about 20 received Ad26.COV2.S at low or high dose, single or two shots; roughly 5 received placebo; per-sample allocation not given. Specimens were obtained on day 63 following the first vaccine or placebo injection. The material sequenced was peripheral blood, taken in a trial of Ad26.COV2.S vaccine versus placebo. Receptors originate from a person between 18 and 65 years old who received the Ad26.COV2.S COVID-19 vaccine or a placebo.

The count of this clone is one. This sample includes further DNA sequences coding for the same CDR3. V gene TRBV28 combines with J gene TRBJ2-1, with 8 bases that match TRBD1. The V gene's germline CDR1 is MDHEN and CDR2 SYDVKM. CDR3 size: 13 residues. With 2 bases clipped from V and 6 bases from J, the junction kept 0 bases outside the gene matches. CDR3 in amino acids: CASSLGQGNEQFF. The CDR3 DNA reads as TGTGCCAGCAGTTTAGGACAGGGCAATGAGCAGTTCTTC.

The V call is TRBV5-1, the J call TRBJ2-3, with D hard to call. Germline CDR1 SGHRS, CDR2 YFSETQ. Between the trimmed V and J ends, which lost 4 bases and 4 bases, there was a span of 16 bases. This CDR3 is built from 15 residues. CDR3 region: CASSRRLGSPDTQYF. The CDR3 DNA follows: TGCGCCAGCAGCCGCCGGCTCGGTAGCCCAGATACGCAGTATTTT.

The chain recombines TRBV6-5 with TRBJ1-1; the D is unclear. Germline V gene sequence: CDR1 MNHEY, CDR2 SVGAGI. This CDR3 comprises 12 residues. Trimming left V 7 bases short and J 9 bases short, with 15 bases between. The CDR3 loop reads CASTDTLSQAFF. The CDR3 coding sequence is TGTGCCAGCACCGACACGCTTTCGCAAGCTTTCTTT.

V is TRBV14 and J is TRBJ2-1; D possibly corresponds to TRBD2 (7 bases). V gave up 4 bases and J gave up 8 bases, with 18 bases separating them. The CDR3 is 15 residues long. The germline V gene has CDR1 SGHDN and CDR2 FVKESK. Written as DNA, the CDR3 is TGTGCCAGCAGCCTATTAGGGGGGGGACGACATGAGCAGTTCTTC. Protein: CASSLLGGGRHEQFF. Full variable domain (outside the CDR3, taken from reference TRBV14 and TRBJ2-1): EAGVTQFPSHSVIEKGQTVTLRCDPISGHDNLYWYRRVMGKEIKFLLHFVKESKQDESGMPNNRFLAERTGGTYSTLKVQPAELEDSGVYFCASSLLGGGRHEQFFGPGTRLTVL.

The chain joins TRBV5-1 to TRBJ2-5; D may correspond to TRBD1 or TRBD2 (5 bases each). This CDR3 has 14 amino acids. Germline values: CDR1 SGHRS, CDR2 YFSETQ. With 1 base removed from V and 4 bases from J, the gap between germline ends came to 11 bases. The CDR3 loop reads CASSLNSRGETQYF. CDR3 DNA: TGCGCCAGCAGCTTGAACTCGAGGGGAGAGACCCAGTACTTC.

The genes are TRBV5-4 and TRBJ1-6, with D perhaps TRBD1 (5 bases). V lost 4 bases and J lost 8, with 13 bases in between. The CDR3 covers 14 residues. CDR1 and CDR2 (germline): SGHNT, YYREEE (reference sequence). The CDR3 region is CASSPGGDYSPLHF. CDR3 DNA sequence: TGTGCCAGCAGCCCCGGGGGTGACTATTCACCCCTCCACTTT.

V usage is TRBV7-9 and J usage is TRBJ1-2; 7 bases fit TRBD1. With V trimmed by 6 bases and J by 4 bases, 8 bases remained unmatched. The CDR3 sequence is 14 residues long. The V gene's germline CDR1 is SEHNR and CDR2 FQNEAQ (reference sequence). Here the CDR3 reads CASSLEGGLYGYTF. Here the CDR3 DNA reads TGTGCCAGCAGTCTAGAAGGGGGCCTCTATGGCTACACCTTC.

This clone was recorded only once. V and J are TRBV13 and TRBJ1-1; D not resolved. Trimming took 4 bases from V and 2 from J, leaving 14 bases between them. The CDR3 is made up of 15 amino acids. Germline V lookup: CDR1 PRHDT, CDR2 FYEKMQ (reference sequence). Written as DNA, the CDR3 is TGTGCCAGCAGCTACCCGACTGGGCCAAACACTGAAGCTTTCTTT. Translation: CASSYPTGPNTEAFF.

The chain joins TRBV24-1 to TRBJ2-1; 15 nucleotides align to TRBD2. V gave up 2 bases and J gave up 7 bases; unmatched junction bases: 2. The CDR3 is 16 residues long. Germline lookup yields CDR1 KGHDR and CDR2 SFDVKD. CDR3 sequence reads: CATSDSGTSGRNEQFF. The CDR3 DNA reads as TGTGCCACCAGTGATTCCGGGACTAGCGGGAGGAATGAGCAGTTCTTC.

The rearrangement links TRBV5-6 to TRBJ1-2; TRBD1 is a possible D gene (5 bases). This CDR3 comprises 13 residues. Trimming took off 0 bases at V and 5 bases at J, with 8 bases between the two ends. CDR1 and CDR2 (germline): SGHDT, YYEEEE. The CDR3 nucleotides read TGTGCCAGCAGCTTGGCGGGGGGATATGGCTACACCTTC. It translates to CASSLAGGYGYTF.